This entry lists 7 T cell receptor beta chains sequenced from one sample in a study of CD8 T cells in Susac syndrome. An input of roughly 0.5 to 1 ug of RNA was subjected to reverse transcription using random hexamers. TCRdb fed the immunoSEQ multiplex PCR reads into MiXCR, producing one record per CDR3 protein. The table lists roughly 200,000 distinct CDR3 sequences, more than 85% of them singletons. The material sequenced was CD4+ T cells from PBMCs. The receptors originated from a human donor with multiple sclerosis.

This chain connects TRBV25-1 to TRBJ2-4; D might be TRBD1 (5 bases). CDR1 MGHDK and CDR2 SYGVNS come from the germline V gene. The CDR3 runs to 11 residues. The V and J ends lost 6 bases and 8 bases respectively, with 8 bases between them. The CDR3 DNA reads as TGTGCCAGCAGGGGGCTGGACATTCAGTACTTC. This translates into CASRGLDIQYF.

The chain uses TRBV14 and TRBJ2-5; TRBD2 aligns across 10 bases. The CDR3 is 14 residues long. Per the germline V gene, CDR1 is SGHDN and CDR2 is FVKESK. V lost 0 bases and J lost 9; bases outside the gene matches: 4. CDR3 loop: CASSQDRGLAAQYF. CDR3 DNA: TGTGCCAGCAGCCAAGATCGAGGACTAGCGGCCCAGTACTTC.

This sequence joins TRBV10-2 and TRBJ1-4; D gene unclear. The CDR3 length is 12 residues. Trimming cost V 2 bases and J 8 bases, with 6 bases left between them. Germline V gene data show CDR1 as WSHSY and CDR2 as SAAADI. The CDR3 nucleotides are TGCGCCAGCAGTGAGATTCGGGAAAAACTGTTTTTT. Its protein is CASSEIREKLFF.

V is TRBV20-1 and J is TRBJ1-4; 12 positions agree with TRBD1. CDR3 length: 14 residues. The V segment lost 6 bases and the J segment 7 bases; nucleotides outside the gene matches: 6. Germline CDR1 reads DFQATT; CDR2 reads SNEGSKA (reference sequence). The CDR3 coding sequence is TGCAGTGCCCGGGACAGGGGGCTTGGTGAAAAACTGTTTTTT. Translating gives CSARDRGLGEKLFF.

The rearrangement uses TRBV30 and TRBJ2-7; the D gene is possibly TRBD1 (6 bases). Trimming left V 5 bases short and J 0 bases short, with 8 bases between. This CDR3 has 12 residues. From germline, CDR1 is GTSNPN and CDR2 SVGIG (reference sequence). The CDR3 coding sequence is TGTGCCTGGGGACAGAGCTCCTACGAGCAGTACTTC. The encoded protein is CAWGQSSYEQYF. Based on the CDR3 plus reference TRBV30 and TRBJ2-7, the full variable domain is SQTIHQWPATLVQPVGSPLSLECTVEGTSNPNLYWYRQAAGRGLQLLFYSVGIGQISSEVPQNLSASRPQDRQFILSSKKLLLSDSGFYLCAWGQSSYEQYFGPGTRLTVT.

This chain links TRBV29-1 with TRBJ2-7, with D possibly matching TRBD2 (7 bases). CDR1 SQVTM and CDR2 ANQGSEA come from the germline V gene. Trimming pared 4 bases from V and 2 bases from J, leaving 9 bases between. The CDR3 consists of 12 residues. The CDR3 loop reads CSVGGGPYEQYF. DNA for the CDR3: TGCAGCGTTGGGGGGGGGCCCTACGAGCAGTACTTC.

This rearrangement joins TRBV20-1 to TRBJ2-1; TRBD1 is a possible D gene (6 bases). This CDR3 has 15 residues. From germline, CDR1 is DFQATT and CDR2 SNEGSKA (reference sequence). Trimming took off 6 bases at V and 5 bases at J, with 20 bases between the two ends. This CDR3 is CSALGAPSGHNEQFF. The CDR3 DNA follows: TGCAGTGCCCTGGGGGCGCCTTCGGGGCACAATGAGCAGTTCTTC.